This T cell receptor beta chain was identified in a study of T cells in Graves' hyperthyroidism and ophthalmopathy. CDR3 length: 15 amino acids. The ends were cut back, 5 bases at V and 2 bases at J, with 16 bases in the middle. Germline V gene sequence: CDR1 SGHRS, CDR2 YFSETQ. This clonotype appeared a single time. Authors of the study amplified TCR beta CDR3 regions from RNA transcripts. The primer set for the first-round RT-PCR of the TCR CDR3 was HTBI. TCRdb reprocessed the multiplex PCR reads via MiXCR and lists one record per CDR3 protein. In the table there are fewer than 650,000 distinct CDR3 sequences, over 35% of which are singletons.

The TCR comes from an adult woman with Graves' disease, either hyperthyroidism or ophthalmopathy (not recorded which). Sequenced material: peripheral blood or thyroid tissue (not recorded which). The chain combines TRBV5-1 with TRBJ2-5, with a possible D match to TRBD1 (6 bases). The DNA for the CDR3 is TGCGCCAGCAGACAGGGCGGATACGGACAAGAGACCCAGTACTTC. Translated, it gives CASRQGGYGQETQYF.